This TCR beta chain was sequenced in a study of blood T cell repertoires in COVID-19. Turning to the study itself: Researchers got acute and convalescent COVID-19 samples from the United States, Italy and Spain.

In the original processing: For nucleated cells, counts were estimated from reference gene primer amplification. The method was immunoSEQ multiplex PCR; TCRdb's version includes in-frame clones alone and lacks a portion of them. V, J and clone size derive from that table, while D and trimming were established from the DNA sequence. Here the sample spans 100,000 or so clones, around 85% being singletons. This CDR3 comprises 12 residues. The ends were cut back, 4 bases at V and 7 bases at J, with 12 bases in the middle. Germline CDR1 reads SGHDT; CDR2 reads YYEEEE. The specimen was peripheral blood. This sequence was found in a woman in her 70s with active or convalescent COVID-19. The rearrangement links TRBV5-6 to TRBJ2-7; D is perhaps TRBD1 (6 bases). The CDR3 DNA reads as TGTGCCAGCAGCCACAGGGCAGGAGAGCAGTACTTC. Amino acid sequence: CASSHRAGEQYF.